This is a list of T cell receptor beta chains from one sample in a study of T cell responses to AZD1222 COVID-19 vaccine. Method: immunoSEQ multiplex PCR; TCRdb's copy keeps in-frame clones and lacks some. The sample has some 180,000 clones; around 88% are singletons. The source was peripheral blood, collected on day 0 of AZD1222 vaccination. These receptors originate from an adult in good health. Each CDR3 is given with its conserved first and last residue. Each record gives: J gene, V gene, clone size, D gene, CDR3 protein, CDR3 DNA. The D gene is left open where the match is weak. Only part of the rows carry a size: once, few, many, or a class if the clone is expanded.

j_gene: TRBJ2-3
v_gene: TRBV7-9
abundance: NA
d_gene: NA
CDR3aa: CASSLKRDGTDTQYF
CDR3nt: TGTGCCAGCAGCTTAAAACGGGACGGCACAGATACGCAGTATTTT

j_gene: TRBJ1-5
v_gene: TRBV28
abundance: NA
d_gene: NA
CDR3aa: CASSQSGTDNQPQHF
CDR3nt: TGTGCCAGCAGTCAGTCAGGGACCGACAATCAGCCCCAGCATTTT

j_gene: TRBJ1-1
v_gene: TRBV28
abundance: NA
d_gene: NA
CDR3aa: CASSPNVAGLKVGTEAFF
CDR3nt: TGTGCCAGCAGCCCAAACGTGGCAGGGCTGAAGGTTGGCACTGAAGCTTTCTTT

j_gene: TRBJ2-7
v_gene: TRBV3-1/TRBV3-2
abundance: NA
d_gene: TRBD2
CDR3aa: CASSPPTSGGSYEQYF
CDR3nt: TGTGCCAGCAGCCCCCCAACAAGCGGGGGGTCCTACGAGCAGTACTTC

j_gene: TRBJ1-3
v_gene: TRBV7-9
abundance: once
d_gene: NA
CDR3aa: CASSLGRSGNTIYF
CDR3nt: TGTGCCAGCAGCTTAGGTCGCTCTGGAAACACCATATATTTT

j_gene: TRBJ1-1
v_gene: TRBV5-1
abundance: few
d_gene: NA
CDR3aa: CASSLGITGLGAFF
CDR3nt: TGCGCCAGCAGCTTGGGGATTACAGGGTTGGGAGCTTTCTTT

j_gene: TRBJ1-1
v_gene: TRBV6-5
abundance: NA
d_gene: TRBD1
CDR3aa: CASSSTGRQGTEAFF
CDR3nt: TGTGCCAGCAGTTCAACGGGGAGACAGGGGACTGAAGCTTTCTTT

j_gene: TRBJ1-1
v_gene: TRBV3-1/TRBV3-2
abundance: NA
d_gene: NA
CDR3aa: CASSPRTGNTEAFF
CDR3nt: TGTGCCAGCAGCCCGCGAACAGGGAATACTGAAGCTTTCTTT

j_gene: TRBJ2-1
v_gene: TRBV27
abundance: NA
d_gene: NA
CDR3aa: CASSFLSSYNEQFF
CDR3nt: TGTGCCAGCAGCTTCTTAAGCTCCTACAATGAGCAGTTCTTC

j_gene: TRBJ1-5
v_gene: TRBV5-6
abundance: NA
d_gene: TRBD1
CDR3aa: CASSFLGQGYSNQPQHF
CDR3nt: TGTGCCAGCAGTTTCTTGGGACAGGGATATAGCAATCAGCCCCAGCATTTT

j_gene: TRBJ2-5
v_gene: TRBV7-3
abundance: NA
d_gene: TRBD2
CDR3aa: CASSNGGDQETQYF
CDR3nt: TGTGCCAGCAGCAATGGGGGGGACCAAGAGACCCAGTACTTC

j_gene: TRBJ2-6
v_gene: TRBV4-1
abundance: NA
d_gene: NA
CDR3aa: CASSQDSPGWVSGANVLTF
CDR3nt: TGCGCCAGCAGCCAAGATTCCCCAGGCTGGGTCTCTGGGGCCAACGTCCTGACTTTC

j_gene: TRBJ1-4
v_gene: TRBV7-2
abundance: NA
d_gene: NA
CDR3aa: CASSLGAGVATNEKLFF
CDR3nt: TGTGCCAGCAGCTTAGGGGCCGGAGTTGCAACTAATGAAAAACTGTTTTTT

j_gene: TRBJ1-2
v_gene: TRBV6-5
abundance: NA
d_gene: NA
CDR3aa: CASTYGNYGYTF
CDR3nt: TGTGCCAGCACTTACGGAAACTATGGCTACACCTTC

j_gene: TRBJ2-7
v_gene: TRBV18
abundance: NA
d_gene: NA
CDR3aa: CASSPSGRGEQYF
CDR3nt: TGTGCCAGCTCACCATCGGGGCGCGGGGAGCAGTACTTC

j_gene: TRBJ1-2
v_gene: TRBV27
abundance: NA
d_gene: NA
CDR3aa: CATSPLTGNYGYTF
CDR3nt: TGTGCCACATCCCCACTTACAGGAAACTATGGCTACACCTTC

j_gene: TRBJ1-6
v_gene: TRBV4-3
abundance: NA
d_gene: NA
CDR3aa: CASSQQSSYNSPLHF
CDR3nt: TGCGCCAGCAGCCAACAAAGCTCCTATAATTCACCCCTCCACTTT

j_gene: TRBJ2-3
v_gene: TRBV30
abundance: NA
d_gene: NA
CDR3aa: CAWSVPGVTDTQYF
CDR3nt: TGTGCCTGGAGTGTTCCCGGGGTGACAGATACGCAGTATTTT

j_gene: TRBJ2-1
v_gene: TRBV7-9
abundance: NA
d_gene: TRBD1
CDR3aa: CASSFYRAGGRGRGNEQFF
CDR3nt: TGTGCCAGCAGCTTTTATCGGGCAGGGGGCCGCGGAAGGGGCAATGAGCAGTTCTTC

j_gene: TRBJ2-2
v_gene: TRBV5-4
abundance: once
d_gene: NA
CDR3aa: CASSSDPGNTGELFF
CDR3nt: TGTGCCAGCAGCTCCGATCCCGGAAACACCGGGGAGCTGTTTTTT

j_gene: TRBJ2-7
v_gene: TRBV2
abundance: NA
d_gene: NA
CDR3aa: CASSEGGEEQYF
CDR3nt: TGTGCCAGCAGTGAAGGGGGTGAAGAGCAGTACTTC

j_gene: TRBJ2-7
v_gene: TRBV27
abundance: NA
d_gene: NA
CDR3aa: CASSPWGDSEQYF
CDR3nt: TGTGCCAGCAGCCCCTGGGGGGATAGCGAGCAGTACTTC

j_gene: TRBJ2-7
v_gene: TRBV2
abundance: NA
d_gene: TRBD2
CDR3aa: CASSLGTNSYEQYF
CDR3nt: TGTGCCAGCAGCCTCGGGACTAACTCCTACGAGCAGTACTTC

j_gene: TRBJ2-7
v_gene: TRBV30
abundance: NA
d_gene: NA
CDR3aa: CAWSPADTYEQYF
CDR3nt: TGTGCCTGGAGTCCCGCGGACACTTACGAGCAGTACTTC

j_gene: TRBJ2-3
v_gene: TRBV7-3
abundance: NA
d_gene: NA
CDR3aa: CASSYQTGADTQYF
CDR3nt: TGTGCCAGCAGCTACCAGACTGGGGCAGATACGCAGTATTTT

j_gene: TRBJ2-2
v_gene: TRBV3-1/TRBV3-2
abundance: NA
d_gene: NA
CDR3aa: CASSQARLSGTGELFF
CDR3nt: TGTGCCAGCAGCCAAGCTCGGCTGAGTGGGACCGGGGAGCTGTTTTTT

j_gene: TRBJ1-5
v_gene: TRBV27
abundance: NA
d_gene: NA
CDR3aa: CASSLRAHAVSNQPQHF
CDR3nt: TGTGCCAGCAGTTTGAGGGCCCACGCAGTTAGCAATCAGCCCCAGCATTTT

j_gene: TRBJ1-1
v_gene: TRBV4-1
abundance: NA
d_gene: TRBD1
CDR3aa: CASSQDSRGRFGTEAFF
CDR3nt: TGCGCCAGCAGCCAAGATAGCAGGGGGAGATTTGGCACTGAAGCTTTCTTT

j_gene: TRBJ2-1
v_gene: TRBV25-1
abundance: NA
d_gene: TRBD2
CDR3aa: CASTRAGGLHEQFF
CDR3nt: TGTGCCAGCACCAGAGCGGGGGGCTTGCATGAGCAGTTCTTC

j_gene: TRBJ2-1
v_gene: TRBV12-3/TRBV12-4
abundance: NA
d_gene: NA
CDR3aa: CASSLAGGEQFF
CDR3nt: TGTGCCAGCAGTTTAGCGGGAGGTGAGCAGTTCTTC

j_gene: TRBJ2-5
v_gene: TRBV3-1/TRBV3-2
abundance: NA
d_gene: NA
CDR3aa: CASSLRAETQYF
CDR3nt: TGTGCCAGCAGCCTTCGCGCAGAGACCCAGTACTTC

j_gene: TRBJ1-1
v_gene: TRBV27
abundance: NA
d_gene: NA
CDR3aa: CASSSQLLMNTEAFF
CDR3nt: TGTGCCAGCAGTTCCCAATTGCTCATGAACACTGAAGCTTTCTTT

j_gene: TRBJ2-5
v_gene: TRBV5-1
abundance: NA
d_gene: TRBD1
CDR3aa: CASSYPWLGDRGLETQYF
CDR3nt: TGCGCCAGCAGCTACCCTTGGTTGGGGGACAGGGGGCTCGAGACCCAGTACTTC

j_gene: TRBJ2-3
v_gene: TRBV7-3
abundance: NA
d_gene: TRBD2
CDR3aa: CASSKSGTSDTQYF
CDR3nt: TGTGCCAGCAGCAAATCCGGGACTAGCGATACGCAGTATTTT

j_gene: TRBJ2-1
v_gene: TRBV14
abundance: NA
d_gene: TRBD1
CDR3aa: CASSGSGTGGLDEQFF
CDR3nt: TGTGCCAGCTCTGGATCCGGGACAGGGGGCTTGGATGAGCAGTTCTTC

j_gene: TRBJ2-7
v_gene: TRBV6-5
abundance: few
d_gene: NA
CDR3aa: CASSYLGADYF
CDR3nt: TGTGCCAGCAGTTACCTCGGAGCAGACTACTTC

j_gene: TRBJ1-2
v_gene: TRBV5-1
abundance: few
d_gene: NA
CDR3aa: CASSLGEQPRGFDGYTF
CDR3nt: TGCGCCAGCAGCTTGGGCGAACAGCCCCGAGGTTTCGATGGCTACACCTTC

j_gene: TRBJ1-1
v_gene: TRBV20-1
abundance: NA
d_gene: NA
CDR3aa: CSASRSMNTEAFF
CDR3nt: TGCAGTGCTAGTAGGAGTATGAACACTGAAGCTTTCTTT

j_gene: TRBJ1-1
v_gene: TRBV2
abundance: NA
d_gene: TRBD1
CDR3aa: CASSAGQLREAFF
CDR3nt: TGTGCCAGCAGCGCGGGACAGCTTAGAGAAGCTTTCTTT

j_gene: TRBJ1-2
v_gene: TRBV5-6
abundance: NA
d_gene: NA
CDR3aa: CASSLGLGGGYTF
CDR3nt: TGTGCCAGCAGCTTGGGGCTCGGGGGTGGCTACACCTTC

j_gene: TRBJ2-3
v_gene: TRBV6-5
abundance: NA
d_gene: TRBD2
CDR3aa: CASSTSGRGNTQYF
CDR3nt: TGTGCCAGCAGTACTAGCGGGAGGGGAAATACGCAGTATTTT

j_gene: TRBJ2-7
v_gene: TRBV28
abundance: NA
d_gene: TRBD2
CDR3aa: CASARTSVSYEQYF
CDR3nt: TGTGCCAGCGCCCGTACTAGCGTTAGCTACGAGCAGTACTTC

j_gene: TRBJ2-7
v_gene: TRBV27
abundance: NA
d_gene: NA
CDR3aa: CASSSIGSSYEQYF
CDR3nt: TGTGCCAGCAGTTCGATCGGGAGCTCCTACGAGCAGTACTTC

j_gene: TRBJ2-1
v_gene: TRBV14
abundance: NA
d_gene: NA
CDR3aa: CASSQVQAGLGEQFF
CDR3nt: TGTGCCAGCAGCCAAGTTCAGGCTGGGTTAGGTGAGCAGTTCTTC

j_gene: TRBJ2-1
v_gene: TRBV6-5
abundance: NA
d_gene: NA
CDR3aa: CASSYSRGGEQFF
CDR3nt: TGTGCCAGCAGTTACTCTAGGGGAGGCGAGCAGTTCTTC

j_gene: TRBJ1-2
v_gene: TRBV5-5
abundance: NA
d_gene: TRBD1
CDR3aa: CASSRTGTVYGYTF
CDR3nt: TGTGCCAGCAGCCGGACCGGGACAGTTTATGGCTACACCTTC

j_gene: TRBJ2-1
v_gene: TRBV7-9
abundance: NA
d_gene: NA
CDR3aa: CASSFDYINEQFF
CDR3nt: TGTGCCAGCAGCTTCGATTATATAAATGAGCAGTTCTTC

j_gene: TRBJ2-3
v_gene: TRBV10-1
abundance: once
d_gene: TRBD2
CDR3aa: CASSGGGGDTQYF
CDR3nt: TGCGCCAGCAGTGGTGGCGGGGGAGATACGCAGTATTTT

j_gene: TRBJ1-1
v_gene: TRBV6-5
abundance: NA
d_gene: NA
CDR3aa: CASSYSPDEAFF
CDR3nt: TGTGCCAGCAGTTACTCGCCGGACGAAGCTTTCTTT

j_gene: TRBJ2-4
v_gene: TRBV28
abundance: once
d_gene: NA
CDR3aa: CASSLGGTKNIQYF
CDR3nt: TGTGCCAGCAGTTTAGGGGGGACCAAAAACATTCAGTACTTC

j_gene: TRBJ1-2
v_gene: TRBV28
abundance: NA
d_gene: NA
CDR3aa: CASSLATVYGYTF
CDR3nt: TGTGCCAGCAGTTTAGCGACAGTCTATGGCTACACCTTC

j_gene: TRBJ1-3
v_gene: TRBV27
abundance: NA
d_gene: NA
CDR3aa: CASATYRGNTIYF
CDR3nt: TGTGCCAGCGCGACTTACCGTGGAAACACCATATATTTT

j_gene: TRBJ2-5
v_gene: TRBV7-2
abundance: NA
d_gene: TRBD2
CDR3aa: CASSLAPWRGSRAQYF
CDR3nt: TGTGCCAGCAGCTTAGCGCCTTGGCGGGGGTCCAGGGCCCAGTACTTC

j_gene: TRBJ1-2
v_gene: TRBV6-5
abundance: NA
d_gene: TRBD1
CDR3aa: CASIPGTGNYGYTF
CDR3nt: TGTGCCAGCATTCCCGGGACAGGGAACTATGGCTACACCTTC

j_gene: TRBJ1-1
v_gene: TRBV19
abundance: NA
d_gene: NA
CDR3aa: CASSPDAIMGNTEAFF
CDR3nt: TGTGCCAGTAGCCCAGACGCTATTATGGGGAACACTGAAGCTTTCTTT

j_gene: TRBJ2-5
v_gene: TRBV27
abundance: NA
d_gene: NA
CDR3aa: CASSPLSQETQYF
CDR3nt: TGTGCCAGCAGTCCCTTGTCCCAAGAGACCCAGTACTTC

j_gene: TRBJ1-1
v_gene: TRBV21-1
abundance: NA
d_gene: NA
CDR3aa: CASSDPQGGGWGTEAFF
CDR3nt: TGTGCCAGCAGCGACCCGCAGGGGGGAGGGTGGGGCACTGAAGCTTTCTTT